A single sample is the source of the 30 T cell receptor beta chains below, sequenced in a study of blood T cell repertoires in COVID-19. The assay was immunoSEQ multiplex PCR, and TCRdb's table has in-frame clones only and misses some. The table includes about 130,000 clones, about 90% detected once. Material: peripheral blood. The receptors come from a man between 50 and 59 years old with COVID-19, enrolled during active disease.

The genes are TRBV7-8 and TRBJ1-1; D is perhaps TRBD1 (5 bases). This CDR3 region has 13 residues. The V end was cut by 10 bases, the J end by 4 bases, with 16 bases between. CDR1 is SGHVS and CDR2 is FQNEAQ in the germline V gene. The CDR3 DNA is TGTGCCACCGAGCTGGGGAGGGGCACTGAAGCTTTCTTT. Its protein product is CATELGRGTEAFF.

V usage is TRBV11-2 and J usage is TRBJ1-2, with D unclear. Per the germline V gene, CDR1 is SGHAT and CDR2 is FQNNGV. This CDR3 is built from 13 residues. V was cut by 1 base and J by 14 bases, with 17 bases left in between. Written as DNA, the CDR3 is TGTGCCAGCAGCTTAGGTGTGGCCGGCGCGGAGACCTTC. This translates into CASSLGVAGAETF. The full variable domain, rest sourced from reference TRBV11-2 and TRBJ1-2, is EAGVAQSPRYKIIEKRQSVAFWCNPISGHATLYWYQQILGQGPKLLIQFQNNGVVDDSQLPKDRFSAERLKGVDSTLKIQPAKLEDSAVYLCASSLGVAGAETFGSGTRLTVV.

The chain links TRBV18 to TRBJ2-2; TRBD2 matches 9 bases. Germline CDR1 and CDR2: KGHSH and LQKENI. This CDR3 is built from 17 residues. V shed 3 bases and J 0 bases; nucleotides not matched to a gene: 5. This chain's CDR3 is CASSPSSGRTNTGELFF. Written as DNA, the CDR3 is TGTGCCAGCTCACCTTCAAGCGGGAGGACGAACACCGGGGAGCTGTTTTTT.

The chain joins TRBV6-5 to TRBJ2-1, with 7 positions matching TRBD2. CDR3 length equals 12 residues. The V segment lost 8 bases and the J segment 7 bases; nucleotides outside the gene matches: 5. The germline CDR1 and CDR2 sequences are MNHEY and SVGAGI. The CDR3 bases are TGTGCCAGCGCGGGAGTGGGGAATGAGCAGTTCTTC. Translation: CASAGVGNEQFF.

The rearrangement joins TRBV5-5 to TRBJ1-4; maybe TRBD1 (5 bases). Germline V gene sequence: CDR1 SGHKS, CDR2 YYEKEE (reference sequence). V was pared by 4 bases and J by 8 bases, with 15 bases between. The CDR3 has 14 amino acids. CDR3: CASSATPGDEKLFF. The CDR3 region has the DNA TGTGCCAGCAGCGCGACGCCGGGGGACGAAAAACTGTTTTTT.

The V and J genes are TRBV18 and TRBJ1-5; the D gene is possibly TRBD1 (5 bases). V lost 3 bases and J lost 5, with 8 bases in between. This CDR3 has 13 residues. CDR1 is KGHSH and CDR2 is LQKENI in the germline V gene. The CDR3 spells CASSPGEDQPQHF. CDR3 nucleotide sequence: TGTGCCAGCTCACCGGGGGAGGATCAGCCCCAGCATTTT.

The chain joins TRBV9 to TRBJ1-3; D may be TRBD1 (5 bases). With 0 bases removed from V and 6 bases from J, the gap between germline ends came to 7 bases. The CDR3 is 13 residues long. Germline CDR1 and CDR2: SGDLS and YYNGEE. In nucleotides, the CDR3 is TGTGCCAGCAGCGTAGGGGGCACAAACACCATATATTTT. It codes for CASSVGGTNTIYF.

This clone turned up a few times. The CDR3 sequence: CASSEGPLTSGKNIQYF. CDR3 nucleotides: TGTGCCAGCAGTGAAGGCCCCCTTACTAGCGGAAAAAACATTCAGTACTTC. The chain has TRBV6-1 and TRBJ2-4, with TRBD2 matching 8 bases. CDR1 and CDR2 (germline): MNHNS, SASEGT. V was pared by 1 base and J by 4 bases, with 9 bases of the junction left unmatched. The CDR3 spans 17 residues.

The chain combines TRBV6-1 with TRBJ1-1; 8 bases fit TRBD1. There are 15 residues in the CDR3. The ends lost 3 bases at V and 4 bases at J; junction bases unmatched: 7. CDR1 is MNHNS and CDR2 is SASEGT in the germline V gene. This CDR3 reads CASSDRGRGSTEAFF. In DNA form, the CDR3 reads TGTGCCAGCAGTGACAGGGGGCGCGGGAGCACTGAAGCTTTCTTT.

CDR3 sequence reads: CASSSPRETQYF. The CDR3 DNA sequence: TGTGCCAGCAGCTCCCCCCGAGAGACCCAGTACTTC. This chain joins TRBV7-3 and TRBJ2-5; D remains unclear. The CDR3 covers 12 residues. Trimming took 4 bases from V and 4 from J, leaving 7 bases between them. Germline-derived CDR1 and CDR2 are SGHTA and FQGTGA.

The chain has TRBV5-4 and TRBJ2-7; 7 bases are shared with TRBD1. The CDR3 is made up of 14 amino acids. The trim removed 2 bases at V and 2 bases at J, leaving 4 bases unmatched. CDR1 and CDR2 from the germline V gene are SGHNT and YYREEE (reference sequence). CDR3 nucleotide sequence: TGTGCCAGCAGCTTAGGTGGGACAGCCTACGAGCAGTACTTC. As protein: CASSLGGTAYEQYF. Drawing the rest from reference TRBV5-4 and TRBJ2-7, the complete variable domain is ETGVTQSPTHLIKTRGQQVTLRCSSQSGHNTVSWYQQALGQGPQFIFQYYREEENGRGNFPPRFSGLQFPNYSSELNVNALELDDSALYLCASSLGGTAYEQYFGPGTRLTVT.

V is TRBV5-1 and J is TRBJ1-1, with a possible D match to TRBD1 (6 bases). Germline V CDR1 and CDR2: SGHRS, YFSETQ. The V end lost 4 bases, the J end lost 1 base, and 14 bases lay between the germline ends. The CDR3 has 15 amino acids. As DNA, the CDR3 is TGCGCCAGCAGCCCGCCTGGACAGTCGAACACTGAAGCTTTCTTT. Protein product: CASSPPGQSNTEAFF.

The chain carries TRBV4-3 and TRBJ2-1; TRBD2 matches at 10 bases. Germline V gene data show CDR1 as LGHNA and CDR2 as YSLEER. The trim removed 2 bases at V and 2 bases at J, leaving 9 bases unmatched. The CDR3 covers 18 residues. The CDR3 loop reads CASSQKLPTSGTYNEQFF. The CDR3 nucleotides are TGCGCCAGCAGCCAAAAGTTGCCCACTAGCGGGACCTACAATGAGCAGTTCTTC.

CDR3 sequence (DNA): TGTGCCAGCAGTCCCCTAATCAGCGGTACCGGGGAGCTGTTTTTT. As protein: CASSPLISGTGELFF. This sequence joins TRBV6-2 or TRBV6-3 and TRBJ2-2, with D perhaps TRBD2 (5 bases). Looked up from germline, CDR1 is MNHEY and CDR2 is SVGEGT. The CDR3 is 15 residues long. With 5 bases removed from V and 5 bases from J, the gap between germline ends came to 15 bases.

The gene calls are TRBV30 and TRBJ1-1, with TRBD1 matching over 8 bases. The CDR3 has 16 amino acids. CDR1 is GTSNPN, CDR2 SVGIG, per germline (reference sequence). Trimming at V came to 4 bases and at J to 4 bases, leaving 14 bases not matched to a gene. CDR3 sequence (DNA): TGTGCCTGGATCCCTGGACAGGGATTAATTGGCACTGAAGCTTTCTTT. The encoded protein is CAWIPGQGLIGTEAFF.

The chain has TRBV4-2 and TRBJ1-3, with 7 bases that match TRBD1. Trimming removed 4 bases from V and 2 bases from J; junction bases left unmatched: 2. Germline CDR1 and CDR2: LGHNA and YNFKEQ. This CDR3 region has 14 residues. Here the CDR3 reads CASSLTGAGNTIYF. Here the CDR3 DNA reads TGTGCCAGCAGCCTAACAGGGGCTGGAAACACCATATATTTT.

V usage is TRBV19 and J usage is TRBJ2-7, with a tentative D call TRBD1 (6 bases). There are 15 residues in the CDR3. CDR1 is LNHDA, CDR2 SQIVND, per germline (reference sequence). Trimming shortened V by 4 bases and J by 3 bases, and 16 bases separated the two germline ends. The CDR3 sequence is CASSSGGAFDYEQYF. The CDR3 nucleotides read TGTGCCAGTAGTAGTGGGGGCGCTTTTGACTACGAGCAGTACTTC.

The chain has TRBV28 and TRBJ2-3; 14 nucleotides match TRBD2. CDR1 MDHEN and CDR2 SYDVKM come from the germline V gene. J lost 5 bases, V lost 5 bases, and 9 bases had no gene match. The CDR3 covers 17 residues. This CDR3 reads CASSPFRTSGRIDTQYF. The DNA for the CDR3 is TGTGCCAGCAGTCCGTTTCGGACTAGCGGGAGGATAGATACGCAGTATTTT. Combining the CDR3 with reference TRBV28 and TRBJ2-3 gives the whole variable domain DVKVTQSSRYLVKRTGEKVFLECVQDMDHENMFWYRQDPGLGLRLIYFSYDVKMKEKGDIPEGYSVSREKKERFSLILESASTNQTSMYLCASSPFRTSGRIDTQYFGPGTRLTVL.

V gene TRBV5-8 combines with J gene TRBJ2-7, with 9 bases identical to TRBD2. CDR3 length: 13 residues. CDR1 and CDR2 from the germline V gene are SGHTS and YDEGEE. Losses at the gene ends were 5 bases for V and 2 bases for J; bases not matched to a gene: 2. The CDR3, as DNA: TGTGCCAGCAGGGCTAGCGGGACCTACGAGCAGTACTTC. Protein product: CASRASGTYEQYF.

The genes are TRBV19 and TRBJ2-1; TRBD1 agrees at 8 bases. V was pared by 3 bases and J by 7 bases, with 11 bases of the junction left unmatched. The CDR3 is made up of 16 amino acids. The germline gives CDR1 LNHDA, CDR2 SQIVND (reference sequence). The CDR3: CASSIFSGQGRNEQFF. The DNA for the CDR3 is TGTGCCAGTAGTATTTTTTCAGGACAGGGAAGGAATGAGCAGTTCTTC.

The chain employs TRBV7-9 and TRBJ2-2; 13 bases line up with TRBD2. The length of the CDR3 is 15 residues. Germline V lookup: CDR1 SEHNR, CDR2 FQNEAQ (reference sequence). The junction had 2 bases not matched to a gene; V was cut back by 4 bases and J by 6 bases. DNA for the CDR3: TGTGCCAGCAGCTGGACTAGCGGGAGTTCCGGGGAGCTGTTTTTT. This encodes CASSWTSGSSGELFF. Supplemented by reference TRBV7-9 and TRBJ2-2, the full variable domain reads DTGVSQNPRHKITKRGQNVTFRCDPISEHNRLYWYRQTLGQGPEFLTYFQNEAQLEKSRLLSDRFSAERPKGSFSTLEIQRTEQGDSAMYLCASSWTSGSSGELFFGEGSRLTVL.

The CDR3 coding sequence is TGTGCCAGCCCGCCGCCGTCCGGGTGGGATCAGCCCCAGCATTTT. It is translated as CASPPPSGWDQPQHF. V is TRBV2 and J is TRBJ1-5; D is ambiguous. CDR3 length equals 15 residues. The V end was cut by 8 bases, the J end by 5 bases, with 19 bases between. Looked up from germline, CDR1 is SNHLY and CDR2 is FYNNEI.

CDR3 bases: TGTGCCAGCAGCCACTTGGGACAGATTACTAACTATGGCTACACCTTC. Translated: CASSHLGQITNYGYTF. This chain joins TRBV7-9 and TRBJ1-2; 7 bases line up with TRBD1. V was pared by 5 bases and J by 0 bases, with 9 bases of the junction left unmatched. Germline CDR1 and CDR2: SEHNR and FQNEAQ (reference sequence). The CDR3 contains 16 residues.

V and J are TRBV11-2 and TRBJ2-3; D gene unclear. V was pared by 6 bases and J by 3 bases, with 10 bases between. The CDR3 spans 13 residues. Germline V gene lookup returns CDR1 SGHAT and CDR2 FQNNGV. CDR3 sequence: CASRETGTDTQYF. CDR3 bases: TGTGCCAGCAGGGAGACTGGGACAGATACGCAGTATTTT.

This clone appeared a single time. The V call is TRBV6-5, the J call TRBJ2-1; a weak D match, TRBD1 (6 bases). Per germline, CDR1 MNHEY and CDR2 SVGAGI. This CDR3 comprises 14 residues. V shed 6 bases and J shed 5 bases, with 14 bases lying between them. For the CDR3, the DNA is TGTGCCAGCAGCTCATCAACAGGGAACAATGAGCAGTTCTTC. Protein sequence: CASSSSTGNNEQFF.

The CDR3 bases are TGTGCCAGCAGCGACTCACGGGACAGCTACGAGCAGTACTTC. Translated, it gives CASSDSRDSYEQYF. V and J are TRBV6-6 and TRBJ2-7, with 7 bases fitting TRBD1. V gave up 6 bases and J gave up 3 bases; unmatched junction bases: 8. This CDR3 has 14 amino acids. The germline V gene has CDR1 MNHNY and CDR2 SVGAGI (reference sequence).

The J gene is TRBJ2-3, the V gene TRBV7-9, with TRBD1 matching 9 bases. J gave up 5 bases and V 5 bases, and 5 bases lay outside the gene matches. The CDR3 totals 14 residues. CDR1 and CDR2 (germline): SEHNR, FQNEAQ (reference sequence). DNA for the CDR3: TGTGCCAGCAGCCTAGGGACAGGGAGAGATACGCAGTATTTT. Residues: CASSLGTGRDTQYF.

This chain's CDR3 is CATSRGQGTYGYTF. The CDR3 coding sequence is TGTGCCACCAGCAGAGGTCAGGGGACCTATGGCTACACCTTC. The chain joins TRBV15 to TRBJ1-2; maybe TRBD1 (6 bases). The CDR3 loop spans 14 amino acids. Per germline, CDR1 LNHNV and CDR2 YYDKDF (reference sequence). Trimming took 1 base from V and 4 from J, leaving 10 bases between them.

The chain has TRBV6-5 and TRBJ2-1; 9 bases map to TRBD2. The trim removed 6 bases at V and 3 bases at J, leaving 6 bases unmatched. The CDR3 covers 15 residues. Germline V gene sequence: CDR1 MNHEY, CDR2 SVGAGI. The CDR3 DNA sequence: TGTGCCAGCAGACGAGCGGGAGGTTACTACAATGAGCAGTTCTTC. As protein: CASRRAGGYYNEQFF.

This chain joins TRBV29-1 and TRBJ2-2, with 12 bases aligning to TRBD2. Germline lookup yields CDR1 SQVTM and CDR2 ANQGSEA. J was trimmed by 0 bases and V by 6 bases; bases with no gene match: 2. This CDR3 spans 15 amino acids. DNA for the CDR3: TGCAGCGTGACTAGCGGGAGTGCGAACACCGGGGAGCTGTTTTTT. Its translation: CSVTSGSANTGELFF.